The source of this T cell receptor (beta chain) is a study of blood T cell repertoires in COVID-19. Only one count was recorded for this clone. V lost 5 bases to trimming and J lost 3 bases, with 10 bases between them. CDR1 and CDR2 from the germline V gene are SGHTA and FQGTGA. The CDR3 runs to 13 residues. The assay was immunoSEQ multiplex PCR, and TCRdb's table has in-frame clones only and misses some. The sample holds 310,000 or so clones; 88% are singletons and the top ten take 4%. Sequenced input: peripheral blood. The receptor comes from a woman in her forties or fifties with active or convalescent COVID-19. This rearrangement joins TRBV7-3 to TRBJ1-1; D remains ambiguous. The DNA for the CDR3 is TGTGCCAGCAGCCGAACCTCGGACACTGAAGCTTTCTTT. It specifies CASSRTSDTEAFF.